Shown below are 22 T cell receptor beta chains from a single sample sequenced in a study of blood T cell repertoires in COVID-19. The table came from immunoSEQ multiplex PCR; TCRdb's copy has only in-frame clones and leaves some out. Among about 120,000 clones listed, 70% to 80% were seen once. Sequencing was carried out using peripheral blood. The receptors shown here come from a man between 45 and 60 years old with acute or convalescent COVID-19.

This clone was seen ten or more times. The gene calls are TRBV7-8 and TRBJ2-5; D is perhaps TRBD1 (6 bases). The germline CDR1 and CDR2 sequences are SGHVS and FQNEAQ. CDR3 length: 14 residues. Deletions cut 5 bases from V and 4 bases from J, with 14 bases between. CDR3 DNA: TGTGCCAGCAGCCTTGACAGGCTCCGAGAGACCCAGTACTTC. Its protein is CASSLDRLRETQYF.

The V and J genes are TRBV5-8 and TRBJ1-5; D ambiguous. Germline lookup yields CDR1 SGHTS and CDR2 YDEGEE. CDR3 length: 15 residues. V was shortened by 0 bases and J by 6 bases, with 13 bases between the two germline ends. CDR3 nucleotides: TGTGCCAGCAGCTTGGGGTACGGCCGGGGTCAGCCCCAGCATTTT. It specifies CASSLGYGRGQPQHF.

CDR3 residues: CAITGQGPDTGELFF. The CDR3 DNA sequence: TGTGCCATCACTGGACAGGGCCCGGACACCGGGGAGCTGTTTTTT. The genes are TRBV10-3 and TRBJ2-2; TRBD1 matches 8 bases. J was trimmed by 3 bases and V by 7 bases; bases with no gene match: 7. Germline CDR1 reads ENHRY; CDR2 reads SYGVKD. The CDR3 loop spans 15 amino acids.

The chain carries TRBV10-2 and TRBJ1-2; 10 positions match TRBD1. The CDR3 loop spans 15 amino acids. V lost 9 bases, J lost 4 bases, and 11 bases stayed unmatched. In germline, CDR1 is WSHSY, CDR2 SAAADI. This chain's CDR3 is CASTPGTGVLYGYTF. DNA of the CDR3: TGCGCCAGTACTCCCGGGACAGGGGTCCTCTATGGCTACACCTTC.

This clone was found a few times. The CDR3 DNA is TGTGCTAGTGCCATTGATGGGCTCTCCACTGAAGCTTTCTTT. Its protein is CASAIDGLSTEAFF. The chain couples TRBV12-5 to TRBJ1-1; no clear D. Germline lookup yields CDR1 LGHNT and CDR2 FRNRAP. The length of the CDR3 is 14 residues. V lost 7 bases to trimming and J lost 4 bases, with 16 bases between them.

The chain uses TRBV15 and TRBJ2-3, with 9 bases lining up with TRBD2. This CDR3 contains 16 residues. CDR1 is LNHNV and CDR2 is YYDKDF in the germline V gene (reference sequence). Trimming took 3 bases from V and 1 from J; bases not matched to a gene: 5. CDR3 region: CATSRYSGGRTDTQYF. The CDR3 bases are TGTGCCACCAGCAGGTATAGCGGGGGCCGCACAGATACGCAGTATTTT.

This CDR3 is CASSYPLRNRLSSYEQYF. DNA of the CDR3: TGTGCCAGCAGTTACCCCCTACGTAACAGGCTCAGCTCCTACGAGCAGTACTTC. The gene calls are TRBV28 and TRBJ2-7; D perhaps matches TRBD1 (5 bases). The CDR3 covers 18 residues. CDR1 is MDHEN and CDR2 is SYDVKM in the germline V gene. V was shortened by 4 bases and J by 0 bases, with 22 bases between the two germline ends.

The V gene is TRBV2, the J gene TRBJ2-1; 10 bases are shared with TRBD2. This CDR3 is 15 amino acids long. Trimming took 6 bases from V and 4 from J; bases not matched to a gene: 6. CDR1 and CDR2 from the germline V gene are SNHLY and FYNNEI. CDR3 in amino acids: CASRIELAGYNEQFF. The CDR3, as DNA: TGTGCCAGCAGGATCGAACTAGCGGGGTACAATGAGCAGTTCTTC. Full variable domain (outside the CDR3, taken from reference TRBV2 and TRBJ2-1): EPEVTQTPSHQVTQMGQEVILRCVPISNHLYFYWYRQILGQKVEFLVSFYNNEISEKSEIFDDQFSVERPDGSNFTLKIRSTKLEDSAMYFCASRIELAGYNEQFFGPGTRLTVL.

This clone was recorded only once. V gene TRBV5-4 combines with J gene TRBJ1-3; weak D call: TRBD1 (6 bases). This CDR3 contains 15 residues. The V gene lost 0 bases and the J gene lost 0 bases, with 7 bases spanning the gap. Germline V lookup: CDR1 SGHNT, CDR2 YYREEE (reference sequence). The CDR3: CASSLAGASGNTIYF. The DNA of the CDR3 is TGTGCCAGCAGCTTGGCAGGGGCCTCTGGAAACACCATATATTTT.

J is TRBJ2-3 and V is TRBV28; 10 nucleotides align to TRBD2. V dropped 4 bases and J dropped 4; count of bases not matched to a gene: 2. This CDR3 spans 14 amino acids. Germline CDR1 and CDR2: MDHEN and SYDVKM. The CDR3 DNA sequence: TGTGCCAGCAGTTCAGCGGGAGGGCCAGATACGCAGTATTTT. This codes for CASSSAGGPDTQYF.

The V call is TRBV13, the J call TRBJ1-6, with D tentatively TRBD1 (6 bases). The CDR3 is made up of 15 amino acids. Germline CDR1 and CDR2: PRHDT and FYEKMQ (reference sequence). V lost 2 bases and J 7 bases, leaving 12 bases between the germline ends. CDR3 in DNA: TGTGCCAGCAGCTTAAGTCTCGGACAGAATTCACCCCTCCACTTT. It translates to CASSLSLGQNSPLHF.

This clone was recorded a few times. The J gene is TRBJ1-4, the V gene TRBV30; the match to TRBD1 covers 8 bases. Per germline, CDR1 GTSNPN and CDR2 SVGIG (reference sequence). Germline trimming cut 0 bases from V and 5 bases from J; bases unmatched to any gene: 5. This CDR3 has 15 amino acids. CDR3 protein: CAWSVWDRPNEKLFF. The DNA of the CDR3 is TGTGCCTGGAGTGTTTGGGACAGGCCAAATGAAAAACTGTTTTTT.

The rearrangement links TRBV6-5 to TRBJ2-1; tentative D call: TRBD2 (6 bases). Trimming took off 1 base at V and 0 bases at J, with 7 bases between the two ends. The CDR3 covers 15 residues. Germline-derived CDR1 and CDR2 are MNHEY and SVGAGI. Written as DNA, the CDR3 is TGTGCCAGCAGTTACTTCGGGAGCTCCTACAATGAGCAGTTCTTC. Its translation is CASSYFGSSYNEQFF.

The chain has TRBV19 and TRBJ2-5; 11 bases are shared with TRBD1. There are 16 residues in the CDR3. The ends lost 6 bases at V and 1 base at J; junction bases unmatched: 7. Germline V lookup: CDR1 LNHDA, CDR2 SQIVND (reference sequence). The CDR3: CASRLTGTGGQETQYF. The CDR3 region has the DNA TGTGCCAGTAGGCTTACCGGGACAGGGGGCCAAGAGACCCAGTACTTC. The full variable domain, completed using reference TRBV19 and TRBJ2-5, is DGGITQSPKYLFRKEGQNVTLSCEQNLNHDAMYWYRQDPGQGLRLIYYSQIVNDFQKGDIAEGYSVSREKKESFPLTVTSAQKNPTAFYLCASRLTGTGGQETQYFGPGTRLLVL.

The chain employs TRBV27 and TRBJ1-4; the match to TRBD1 covers 7 bases. Trimming cost V 8 bases and J 0 bases; bases outside gene matches: 12. The CDR3 extends over 17 amino acids. Germline V gene lookup returns CDR1 MNHEY and CDR2 SMNVEV (reference sequence). As DNA, the CDR3 is TGTGCCAGCCGAGGTACAGGGGCAAGTACAACTAATGAAAAACTGTTTTTT. This translates into CASRGTGASTTNEKLFF.

The chain couples TRBV9 to TRBJ2-3; 9 nucleotides line up with TRBD1. The CDR3 extends over 13 amino acids. Germline loops: CDR1 SGDLS, CDR2 YYNGEE. V gave up 4 bases and J gave up 6 bases; unmatched junction bases: 3. The chain's CDR3 is CASSRTGVDTQYF. The CDR3 bases are TGTGCCAGCAGCCGGACAGGGGTGGATACGCAGTATTTT.

This clone was observed once. The gene calls are TRBV5-1 and TRBJ2-2; 8 nucleotides agree with TRBD2. Germline CDR1 SGHRS, CDR2 YFSETQ. V lost 4 bases to trimming and J lost 4 bases; unmatched junction nucleotides: 9. There are 16 residues in the CDR3. The CDR3 region has the DNA TGCGCCAGCAGCGCGCGGACTAGCCGAACCACCGGGGAGCTGTTTTTT. Residues: CASSARTSRTTGELFF.

The chain couples TRBV29-1 to TRBJ2-5; 8 nucleotides line up with TRBD1. The V segment lost 6 bases and the J segment 3 bases; nucleotides outside the gene matches: 6. This CDR3 is 13 amino acids long. Germline values: CDR1 SQVTM, CDR2 ANQGSEA. The CDR3 DNA sequence: TGCAGCGTCCAATCGACAGGGGAAGAGACCCAGTACTTC. Encoded protein: CSVQSTGEETQYF.

The J gene is TRBJ2-7, the V gene TRBV19; 8 bases map to TRBD1. Germline V gene lookup returns CDR1 LNHDA and CDR2 SQIVND (reference sequence). V lost 5 bases, J lost 1 base, and 7 bases stayed unmatched. The CDR3 spans 15 residues. CDR3 in DNA: TGTGCCAGTAGTCCGATTCGGACAGGGTCCTACGAGCAGTACTTC. It encodes CASSPIRTGSYEQYF.

This clone was observed a single time. The chain has TRBV10-3 and TRBJ2-5, with 8 bases identical to TRBD2. Unmatched junction bases numbered 2, after V lost 0 bases and J lost 2 bases. Germline CDR1 and CDR2: ENHRY and SYGVKD. The CDR3 is 15 residues long. The CDR3 sequence is CAISESTSGQETQYF. CDR3 DNA: TGTGCCATCAGTGAGTCTACTAGCGGACAAGAGACCCAGTACTTC.

This clone has only a few counts. The chain joins TRBV25-1 to TRBJ1-5; TRBD1 matches 7 bases. Germline values: CDR1 MGHDK, CDR2 SYGVNS. Unmatched junction bases numbered 5, after V lost 3 bases and J lost 3 bases. This CDR3 is built from 15 residues. CDR3 loop: CASSERDRVNQPQHF. CDR3 nucleotide sequence: TGTGCCAGCAGTGAGAGGGACAGAGTCAATCAGCCCCAGCATTTT.

The chain carries TRBV6-5 and TRBJ1-2, with 7 bases that match TRBD1. After removal of 0 bases from V and 7 bases from J, the junction contained 8 bases not matched to a gene. The length of the CDR3 is 15 residues. Per the germline V gene, CDR1 is MNHEY and CDR2 is SVGAGI. DNA of the CDR3: TGTGCCAGCAGTTACTCTGCCAGGGGGGCAGTTGGCTACACCTTC. Protein product: CASSYSARGAVGYTF.